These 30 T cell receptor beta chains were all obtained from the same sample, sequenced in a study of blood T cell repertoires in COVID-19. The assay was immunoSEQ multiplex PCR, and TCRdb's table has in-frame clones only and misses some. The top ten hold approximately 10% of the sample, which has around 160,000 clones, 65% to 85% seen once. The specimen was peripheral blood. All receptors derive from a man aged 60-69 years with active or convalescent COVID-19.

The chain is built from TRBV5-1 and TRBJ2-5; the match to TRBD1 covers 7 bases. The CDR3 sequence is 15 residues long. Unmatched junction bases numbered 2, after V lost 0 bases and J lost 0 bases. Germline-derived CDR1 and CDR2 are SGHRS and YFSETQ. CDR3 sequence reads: CASSLGQGYQETQYF. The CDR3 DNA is TGCGCCAGCAGCTTGGGACAGGGTTACCAAGAGACCCAGTACTTC.

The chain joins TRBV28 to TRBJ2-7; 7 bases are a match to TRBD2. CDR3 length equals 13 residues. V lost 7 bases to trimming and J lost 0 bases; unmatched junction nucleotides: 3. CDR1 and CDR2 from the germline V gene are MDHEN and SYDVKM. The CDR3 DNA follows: TGTGCCAGCAAAGGGACTAACTCCTACGAGCAGTACTTC. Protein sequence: CASKGTNSYEQYF.

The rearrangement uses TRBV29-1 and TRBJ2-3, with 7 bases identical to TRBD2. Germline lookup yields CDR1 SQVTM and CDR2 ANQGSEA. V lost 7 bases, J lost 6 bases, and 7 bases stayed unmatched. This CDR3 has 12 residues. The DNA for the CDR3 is TGCAGCGCCGTCAGGCGGGGGGATACGCAGTATTTT. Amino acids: CSAVRRGDTQYF.

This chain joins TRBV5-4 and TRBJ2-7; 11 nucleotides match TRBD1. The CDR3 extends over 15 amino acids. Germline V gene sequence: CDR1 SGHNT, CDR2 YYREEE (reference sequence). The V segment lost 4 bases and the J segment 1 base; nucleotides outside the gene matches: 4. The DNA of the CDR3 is TGTGCCAGCAGCGCGGACAGGGGGCGTTCCTACGAGCAGTACTTC. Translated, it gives CASSADRGRSYEQYF.

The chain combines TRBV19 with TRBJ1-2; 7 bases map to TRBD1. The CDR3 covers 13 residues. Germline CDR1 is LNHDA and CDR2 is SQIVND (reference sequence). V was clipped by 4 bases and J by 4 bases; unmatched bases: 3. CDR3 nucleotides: TGTGCCAGTAGTACCCGGGACAGCTATGGCTACACCTTC. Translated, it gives CASSTRDSYGYTF.

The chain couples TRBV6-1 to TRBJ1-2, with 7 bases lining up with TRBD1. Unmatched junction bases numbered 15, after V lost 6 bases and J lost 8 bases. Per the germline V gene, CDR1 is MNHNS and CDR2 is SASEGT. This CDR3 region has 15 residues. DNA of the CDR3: TGTGCCAGCAGATCCTCCGGGACAGAGACCAGGGGCTACACCTTC. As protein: CASRSSGTETRGYTF.

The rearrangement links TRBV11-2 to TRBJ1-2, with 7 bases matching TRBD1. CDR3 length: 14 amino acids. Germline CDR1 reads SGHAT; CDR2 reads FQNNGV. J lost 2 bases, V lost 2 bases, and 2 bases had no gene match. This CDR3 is CASSLWTGNYGYTF. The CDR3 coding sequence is TGTGCCAGCAGCTTATGGACAGGAAACTATGGCTACACCTTC.

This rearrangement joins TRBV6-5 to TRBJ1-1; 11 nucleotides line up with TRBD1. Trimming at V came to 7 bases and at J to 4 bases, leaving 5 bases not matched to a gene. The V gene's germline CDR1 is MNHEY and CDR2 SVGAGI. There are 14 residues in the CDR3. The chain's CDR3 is CASTGTGGGTEAFF. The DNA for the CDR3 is TGTGCCAGCACCGGGACAGGGGGTGGCACTGAAGCTTTCTTT.

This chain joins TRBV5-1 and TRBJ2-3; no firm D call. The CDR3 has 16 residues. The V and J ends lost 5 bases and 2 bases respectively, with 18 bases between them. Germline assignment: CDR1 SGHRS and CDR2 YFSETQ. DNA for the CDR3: TGCGCCAGCAGTTACAGTTTATCACCTTACACAGATACGCAGTATTTT. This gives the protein CASSYSLSPYTDTQYF.

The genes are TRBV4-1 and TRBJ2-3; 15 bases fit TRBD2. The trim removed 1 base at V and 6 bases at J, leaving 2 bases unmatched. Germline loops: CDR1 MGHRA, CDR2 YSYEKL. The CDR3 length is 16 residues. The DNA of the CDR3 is TGCGCCAGCAGCCAAGGGGGGACTAGCGGGAGGGATACGCAGTATTTT. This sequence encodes CASSQGGTSGRDTQYF.

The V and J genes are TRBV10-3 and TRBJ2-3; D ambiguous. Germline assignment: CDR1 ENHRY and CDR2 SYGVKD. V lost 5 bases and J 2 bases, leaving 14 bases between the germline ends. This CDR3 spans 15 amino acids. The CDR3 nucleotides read TGTGCCATCAGTTATACTGGAGATAACACAGATACGCAGTATTTT. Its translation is CAISYTGDNTDTQYF.

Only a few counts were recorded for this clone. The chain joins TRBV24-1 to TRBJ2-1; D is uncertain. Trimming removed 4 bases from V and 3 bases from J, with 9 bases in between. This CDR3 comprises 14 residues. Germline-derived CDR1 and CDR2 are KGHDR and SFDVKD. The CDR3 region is CATSDSDNYNEQFF. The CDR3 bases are TGTGCCACCAGTGACTCTGACAACTACAATGAGCAGTTCTTC.

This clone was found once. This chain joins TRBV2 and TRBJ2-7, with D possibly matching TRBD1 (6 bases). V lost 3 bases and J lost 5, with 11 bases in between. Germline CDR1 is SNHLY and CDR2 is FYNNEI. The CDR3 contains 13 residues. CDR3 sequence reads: CASSDPHRDEQYF. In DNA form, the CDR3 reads TGTGCCAGCAGTGACCCCCACAGGGACGAGCAGTACTTC.

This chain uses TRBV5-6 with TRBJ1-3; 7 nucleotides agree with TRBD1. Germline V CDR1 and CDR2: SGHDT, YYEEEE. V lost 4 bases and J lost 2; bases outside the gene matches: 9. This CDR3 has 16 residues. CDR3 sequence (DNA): TGTGCCAGCAGCGGCGGACAGGTCCTGGCTGGAAACACCATATATTTT. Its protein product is CASSGGQVLAGNTIYF. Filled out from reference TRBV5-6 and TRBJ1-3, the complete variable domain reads DAGVTQSPTHLIKTRGQQVTLRCSPKSGHDTVSWYQQALGQGPQFIFQYYEEEERQRGNFPDRFSGHQFPNYSSELNVNALLLGDSALYLCASSGGQVLAGNTIYFGEGSWLTVV.

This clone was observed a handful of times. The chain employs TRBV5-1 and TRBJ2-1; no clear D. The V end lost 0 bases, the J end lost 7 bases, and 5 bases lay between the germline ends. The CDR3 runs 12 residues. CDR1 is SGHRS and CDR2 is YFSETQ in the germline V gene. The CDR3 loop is CASSLVDNEQFF. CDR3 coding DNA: TGCGCCAGCAGCTTGGTAGATAATGAGCAGTTCTTC.

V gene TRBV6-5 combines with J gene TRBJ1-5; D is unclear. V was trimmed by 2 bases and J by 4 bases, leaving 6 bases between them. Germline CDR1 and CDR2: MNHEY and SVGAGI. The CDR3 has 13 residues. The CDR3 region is CASSYEVNQPQHF. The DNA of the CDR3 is TGTGCCAGCAGTTACGAGGTTAATCAGCCCCAGCATTTT.

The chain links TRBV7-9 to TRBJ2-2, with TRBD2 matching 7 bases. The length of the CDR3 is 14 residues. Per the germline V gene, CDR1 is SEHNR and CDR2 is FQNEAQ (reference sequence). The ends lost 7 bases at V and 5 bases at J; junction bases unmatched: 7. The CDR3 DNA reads TGTGCCAGCAACACACCGGGGGGTACCGGGGAGCTGTTTTTT. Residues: CASNTPGGTGELFF.

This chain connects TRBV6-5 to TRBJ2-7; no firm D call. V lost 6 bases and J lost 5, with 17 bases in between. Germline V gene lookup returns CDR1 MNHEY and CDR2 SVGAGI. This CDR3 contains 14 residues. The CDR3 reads CASRRRFLEDEQYF. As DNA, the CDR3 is TGTGCCAGCAGGCGAAGGTTCCTTGAGGACGAGCAGTACTTC.

This CDR3 reads CASSVLAAPGELFF. The CDR3 DNA sequence: TGTGCCAGCAGTGTTCTAGCGGCCCCCGGGGAGCTGTTTTTT. The rearrangement uses TRBV2 and TRBJ2-2, with 7 bases that match TRBD2. J was trimmed by 6 bases and V by 4 bases; bases with no gene match: 5. CDR1 is SNHLY and CDR2 is FYNNEI in the germline V gene. CDR3 length: 14 amino acids.

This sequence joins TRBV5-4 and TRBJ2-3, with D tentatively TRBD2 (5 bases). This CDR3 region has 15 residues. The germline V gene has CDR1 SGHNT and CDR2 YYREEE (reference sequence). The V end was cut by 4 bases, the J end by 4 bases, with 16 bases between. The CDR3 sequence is CASSPEVGLADTQYF. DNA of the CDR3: TGTGCCAGCAGCCCGGAGGTAGGGCTCGCAGATACGCAGTATTTT.

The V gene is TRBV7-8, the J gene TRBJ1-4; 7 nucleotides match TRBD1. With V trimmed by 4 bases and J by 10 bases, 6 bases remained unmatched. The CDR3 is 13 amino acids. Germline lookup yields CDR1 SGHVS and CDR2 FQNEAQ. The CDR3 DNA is TGTGCCAGCAGCTATCGGGACAGTCGAAAACTGTTTTTT. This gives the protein CASSYRDSRKLFF.

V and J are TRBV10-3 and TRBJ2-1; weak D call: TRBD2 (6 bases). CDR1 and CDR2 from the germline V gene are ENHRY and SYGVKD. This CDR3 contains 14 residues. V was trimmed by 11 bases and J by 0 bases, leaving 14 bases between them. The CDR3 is CASGLRYSYNEQFF. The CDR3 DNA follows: TGTGCCTCGGGACTTCGCTACTCCTACAATGAGCAGTTCTTC.

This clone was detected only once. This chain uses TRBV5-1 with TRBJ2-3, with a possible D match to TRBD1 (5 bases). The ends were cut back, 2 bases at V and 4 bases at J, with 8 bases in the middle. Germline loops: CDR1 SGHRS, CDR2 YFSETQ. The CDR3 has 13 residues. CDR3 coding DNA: TGCGCCAGCAGCTTCAGGGCCCCAGATACGCAGTATTTT. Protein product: CASSFRAPDTQYF.

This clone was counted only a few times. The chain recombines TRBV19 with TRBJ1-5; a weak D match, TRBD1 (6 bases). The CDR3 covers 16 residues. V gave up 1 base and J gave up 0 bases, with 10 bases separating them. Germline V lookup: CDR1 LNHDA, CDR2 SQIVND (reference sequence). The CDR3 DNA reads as TGTGCCAGTAGTATAGTAACGACAGGTAGCAATCAGCCCCAGCATTTT. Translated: CASSIVTTGSNQPQHF.

CDR3 coding DNA: TGTGCCAGCAGTCGGGGGTTGGACTATGGCTACACCTTC. Its translation: CASSRGLDYGYTF. The rearrangement uses TRBV2 and TRBJ1-2; D might be TRBD1 (5 bases). Trimming stripped 5 bases from V and 3 bases from J, with 10 bases between. CDR1 and CDR2 from the germline V gene are SNHLY and FYNNEI. The CDR3 is 13 amino acids.

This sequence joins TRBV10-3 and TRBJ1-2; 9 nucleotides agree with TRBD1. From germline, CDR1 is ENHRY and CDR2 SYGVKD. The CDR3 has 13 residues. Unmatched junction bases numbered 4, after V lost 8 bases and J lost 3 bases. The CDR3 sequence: CAIRDREDYGYTF. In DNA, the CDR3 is TGTGCCATCCGGGACAGGGAAGACTATGGCTACACCTTC.

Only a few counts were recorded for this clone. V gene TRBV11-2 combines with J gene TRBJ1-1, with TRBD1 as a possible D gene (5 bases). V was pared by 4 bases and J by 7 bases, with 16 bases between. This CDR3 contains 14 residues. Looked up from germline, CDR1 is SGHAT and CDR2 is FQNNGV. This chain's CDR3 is CASSSRPGQDEAFF. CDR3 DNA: TGTGCCAGCAGCTCCAGGCCAGGGCAGGATGAAGCTTTCTTT.

The CDR3 coding sequence is TGTGCCAGCAGTTACGCGGGACAGGGGTTTGGCTACACCTTC. Protein sequence: CASSYAGQGFGYTF. The rearrangement uses TRBV6-5 and TRBJ1-2; 10 nucleotides match TRBD1. Per the germline V gene, CDR1 is MNHEY and CDR2 is SVGAGI. V lost 2 bases and J lost 7; bases outside the gene matches: 4. The length of the CDR3 is 14 residues.

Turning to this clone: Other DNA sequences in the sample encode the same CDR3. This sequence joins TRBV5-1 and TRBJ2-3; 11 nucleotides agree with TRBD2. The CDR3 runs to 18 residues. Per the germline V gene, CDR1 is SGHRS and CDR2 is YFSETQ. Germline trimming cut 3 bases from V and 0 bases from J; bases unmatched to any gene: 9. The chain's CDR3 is CASSSGLAGGSSTDTQYF. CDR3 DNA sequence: TGCGCCAGCAGCTCCGGTCTAGCGGGGGGTTCTAGCACAGATACGCAGTATTTT.

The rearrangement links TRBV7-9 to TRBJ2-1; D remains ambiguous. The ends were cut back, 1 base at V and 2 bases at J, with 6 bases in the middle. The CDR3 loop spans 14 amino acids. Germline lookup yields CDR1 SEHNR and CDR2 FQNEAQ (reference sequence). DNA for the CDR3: TGTGCCAGCAGCTTAGTCGCTACCTACAATGAGCAGTTCTTC. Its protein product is CASSLVATYNEQFF.